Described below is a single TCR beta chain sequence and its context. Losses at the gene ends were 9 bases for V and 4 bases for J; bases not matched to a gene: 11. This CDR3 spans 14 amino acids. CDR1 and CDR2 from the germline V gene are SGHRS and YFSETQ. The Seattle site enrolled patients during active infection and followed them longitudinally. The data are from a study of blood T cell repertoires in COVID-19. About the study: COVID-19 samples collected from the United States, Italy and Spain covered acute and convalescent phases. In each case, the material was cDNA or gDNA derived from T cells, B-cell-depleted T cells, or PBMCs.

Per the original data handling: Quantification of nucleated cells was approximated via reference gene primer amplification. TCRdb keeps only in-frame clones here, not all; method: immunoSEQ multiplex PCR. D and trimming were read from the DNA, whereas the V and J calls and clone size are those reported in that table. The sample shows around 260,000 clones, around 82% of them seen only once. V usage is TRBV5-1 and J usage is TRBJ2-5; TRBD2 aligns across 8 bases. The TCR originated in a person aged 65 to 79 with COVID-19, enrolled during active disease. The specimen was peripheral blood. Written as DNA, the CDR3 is TGCGCCACCGGGGGGGGCAGTTTGGGAGAGACCCAGTACTTC. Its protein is CATGGGSLGETQYF.